The following is a T cell receptor (beta chain) sequence with its context. These data come from a study of neoadjuvant anti-PD-1 for oral cavity cancer. The CDR3 has 13 amino acids. V lost 4 bases to trimming and J lost 1 base, with 8 bases between them. Germline CDR1 is SQVTM and CDR2 is ANQGSEA. Data came from immunoSEQ multiplex PCR; TCRdb stores just in-frame clones and leaves some out. This table holds thousands of clones, around 60% found once. The receptor's source is a person between 35 and 79 years old with oral cavity squamous cell carcinoma. The rearrangement joins TRBV29-1 to TRBJ1-5, with D possibly matching TRBD1 (6 bases). This material consisted of tumor tissue, taken before nivolumab (anti-PD-1) treatment. CDR3 loop: CSVGQGSNQPQHF. The CDR3 nucleotides read TGCAGCGTTGGGCAGGGGAGCAATCAGCCCCAGCATTTT. Based on the CDR3 plus reference TRBV29-1 and TRBJ1-5, the full variable domain is SAVISQKPSRDICQRGTSLTIQCQVDSQVTMMFWYRQQPGQSLTLIATANQGSEATYESGFVIDKFPISRPNLTFSTLTVSNMSPEDSSIYLCSVGQGSNQPQHFGDGTRLSIL.